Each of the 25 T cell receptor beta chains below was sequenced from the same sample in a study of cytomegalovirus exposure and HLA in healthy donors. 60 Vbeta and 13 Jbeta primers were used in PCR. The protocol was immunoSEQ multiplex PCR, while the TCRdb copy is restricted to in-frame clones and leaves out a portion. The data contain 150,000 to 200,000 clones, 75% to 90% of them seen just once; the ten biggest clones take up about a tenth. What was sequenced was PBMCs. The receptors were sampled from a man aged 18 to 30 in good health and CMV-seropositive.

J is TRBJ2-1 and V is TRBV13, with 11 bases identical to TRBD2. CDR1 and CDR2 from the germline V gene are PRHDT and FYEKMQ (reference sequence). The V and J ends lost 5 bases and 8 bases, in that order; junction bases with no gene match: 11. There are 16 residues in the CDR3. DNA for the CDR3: TGTGCCAGCAGCGGAGGACTAGCGGGCCGGGGCGATGAGCAGTTCTTC. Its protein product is CASSGGLAGRGDEQFF.

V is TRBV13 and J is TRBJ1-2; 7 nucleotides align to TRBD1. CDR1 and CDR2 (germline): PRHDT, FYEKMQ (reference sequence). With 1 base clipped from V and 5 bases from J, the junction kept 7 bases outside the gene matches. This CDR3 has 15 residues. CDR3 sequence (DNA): TGTGCCAGCAGCTTAGACCAGGGACAGAATTATGGCTACACCTTC. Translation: CASSLDQGQNYGYTF.

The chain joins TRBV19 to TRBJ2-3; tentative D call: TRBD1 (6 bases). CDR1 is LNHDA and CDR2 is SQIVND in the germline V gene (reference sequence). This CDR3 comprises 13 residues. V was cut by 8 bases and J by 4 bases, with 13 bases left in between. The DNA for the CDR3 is TGTGCCAGTCGTCCAGGGGTCGCAGATACGCAGTATTTT. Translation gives CASRPGVADTQYF.

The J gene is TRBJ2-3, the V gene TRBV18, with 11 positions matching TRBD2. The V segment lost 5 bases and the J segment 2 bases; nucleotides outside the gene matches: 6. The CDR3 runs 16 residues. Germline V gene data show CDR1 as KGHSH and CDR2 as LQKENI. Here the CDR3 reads CASSAIAGGLTDTQYF. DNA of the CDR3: TGTGCCAGCTCAGCGATAGCGGGGGGGCTCACAGATACGCAGTATTTT.

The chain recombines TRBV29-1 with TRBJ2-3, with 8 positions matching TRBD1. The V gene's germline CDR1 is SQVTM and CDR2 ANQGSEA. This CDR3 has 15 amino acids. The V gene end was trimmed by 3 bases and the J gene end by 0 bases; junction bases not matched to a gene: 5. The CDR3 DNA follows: TGCAGCGTTGACCGGGGGACAGGAAGCACAGATACGCAGTATTTT. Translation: CSVDRGTGSTDTQYF.

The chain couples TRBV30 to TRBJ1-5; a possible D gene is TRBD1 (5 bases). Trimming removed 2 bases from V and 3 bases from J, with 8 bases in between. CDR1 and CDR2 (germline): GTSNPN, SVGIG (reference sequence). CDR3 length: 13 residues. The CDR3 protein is CAWSPGINQPQHF. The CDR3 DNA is TGTGCCTGGAGTCCAGGGATCAATCAGCCCCAGCATTTT. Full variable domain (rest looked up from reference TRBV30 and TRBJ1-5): SQTIHQWPATLVQPVGSPLSLECTVEGTSNPNLYWYRQAAGRGLQLLFYSVGIGQISSEVPQNLSASRPQDRQFILSSKKLLLSDSGFYLCAWSPGINQPQHFGDGTRLSIL.

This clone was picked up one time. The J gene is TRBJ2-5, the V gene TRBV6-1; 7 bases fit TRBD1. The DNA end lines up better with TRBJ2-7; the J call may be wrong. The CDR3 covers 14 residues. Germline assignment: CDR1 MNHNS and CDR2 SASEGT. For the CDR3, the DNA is TGTGCCAGCAGTACGACAGGGATTTATTACGAGCAGTACTTC. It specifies CASSTTGIYYEQYF.

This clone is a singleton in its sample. The CDR3 protein is CASSEWTGGDEQYF. CDR3 coding DNA: TGTGCCAGCAGTGAGTGGACAGGGGGCGACGAGCAGTACTTC. This chain links TRBV6-1 with TRBJ2-7; 11 bases are shared with TRBD1. The ends lost 3 bases at V and 5 bases at J; junction bases unmatched: 3. Germline V gene data show CDR1 as MNHNS and CDR2 as SASEGT. The CDR3 loop spans 14 amino acids.

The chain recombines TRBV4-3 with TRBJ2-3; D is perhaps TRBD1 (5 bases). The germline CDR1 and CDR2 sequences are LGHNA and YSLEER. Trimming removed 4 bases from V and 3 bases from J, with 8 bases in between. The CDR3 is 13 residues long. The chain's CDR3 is CASSLQGTDTQYF. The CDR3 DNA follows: TGCGCCAGCAGCCTTCAGGGAACAGATACGCAGTATTTT.

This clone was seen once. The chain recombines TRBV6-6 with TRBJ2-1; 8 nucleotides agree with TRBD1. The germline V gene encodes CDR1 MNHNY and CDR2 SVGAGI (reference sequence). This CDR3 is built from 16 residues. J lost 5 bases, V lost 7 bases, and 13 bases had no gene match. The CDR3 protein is CASTFNRGQGNNEQFF. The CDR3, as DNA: TGTGCCAGCACTTTTAATCGCGGACAGGGAAACAATGAGCAGTTCTTC.

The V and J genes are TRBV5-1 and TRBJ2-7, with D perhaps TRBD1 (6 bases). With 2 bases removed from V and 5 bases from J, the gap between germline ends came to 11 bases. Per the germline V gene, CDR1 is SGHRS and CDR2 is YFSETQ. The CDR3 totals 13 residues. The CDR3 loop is CASSLVGGNEQYF. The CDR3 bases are TGCGCCAGCAGCTTAGTAGGGGGAAACGAGCAGTACTTC.

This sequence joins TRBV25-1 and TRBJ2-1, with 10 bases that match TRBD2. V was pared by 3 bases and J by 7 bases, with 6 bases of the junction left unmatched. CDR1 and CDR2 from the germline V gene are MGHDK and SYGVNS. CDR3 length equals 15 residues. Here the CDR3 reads CASSDPRTSGNEQFF. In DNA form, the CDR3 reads TGTGCCAGCAGTGATCCCCGGACTAGCGGAAATGAGCAGTTCTTC. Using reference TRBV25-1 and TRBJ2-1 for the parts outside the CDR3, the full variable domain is EADIYQTPRYLVIGTGKKITLECSQTMGHDKMYWYQQDPGMELHLIHYSYGVNSTEKGDLSSESTVSRIRTEHFPLTLESARPSHTSQYLCASSDPRTSGNEQFFGPGTRLTVL.

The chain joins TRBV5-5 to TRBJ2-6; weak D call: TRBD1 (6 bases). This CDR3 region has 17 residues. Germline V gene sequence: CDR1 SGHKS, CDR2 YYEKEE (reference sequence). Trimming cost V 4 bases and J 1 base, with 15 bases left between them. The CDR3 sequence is CASSEGTLVSGANVLTF. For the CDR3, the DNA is TGTGCCAGCAGCGAGGGGACACTCGTATCTGGGGCCAACGTCCTGACTTTC.

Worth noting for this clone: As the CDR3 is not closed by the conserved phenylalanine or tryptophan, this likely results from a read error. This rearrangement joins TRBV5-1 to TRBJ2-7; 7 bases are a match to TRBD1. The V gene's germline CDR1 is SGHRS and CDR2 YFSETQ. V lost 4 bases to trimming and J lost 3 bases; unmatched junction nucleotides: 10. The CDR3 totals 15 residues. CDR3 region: CASSQDRDRIYEQYS. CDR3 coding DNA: TGCGCCAGCAGCCAGGACCGGGACAGAATCTACGAGCAGTACTCC.

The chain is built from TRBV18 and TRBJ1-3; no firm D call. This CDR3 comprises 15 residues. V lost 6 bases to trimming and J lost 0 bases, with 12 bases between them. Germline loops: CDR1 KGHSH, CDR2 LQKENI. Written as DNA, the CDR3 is TGTGCCAGCTCGCCTACGGAGTTCTCTGGAAACACCATATATTTT. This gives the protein CASSPTEFSGNTIYF.

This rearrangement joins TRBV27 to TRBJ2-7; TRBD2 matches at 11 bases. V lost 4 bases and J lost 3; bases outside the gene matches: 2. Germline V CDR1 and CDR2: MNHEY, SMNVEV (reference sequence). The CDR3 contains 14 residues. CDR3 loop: CASSSTSGGYEQYF. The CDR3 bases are TGTGCCAGCAGTTCAACTAGCGGGGGCTACGAGCAGTACTTC.

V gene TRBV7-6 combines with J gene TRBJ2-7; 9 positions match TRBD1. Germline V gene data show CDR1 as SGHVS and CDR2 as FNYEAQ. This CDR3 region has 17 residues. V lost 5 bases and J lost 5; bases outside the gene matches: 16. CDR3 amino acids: CASSPIDSGTGRNEQYF. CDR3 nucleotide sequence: TGTGCCAGCAGCCCTATAGACTCCGGGACAGGGAGGAACGAGCAGTACTTC.

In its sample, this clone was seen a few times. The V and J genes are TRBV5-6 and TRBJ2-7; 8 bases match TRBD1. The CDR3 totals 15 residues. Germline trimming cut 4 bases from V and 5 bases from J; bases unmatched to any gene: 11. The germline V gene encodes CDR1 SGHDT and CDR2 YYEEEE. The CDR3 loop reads CASSGLDRDGNEQYF. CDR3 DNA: TGTGCCAGCAGCGGGTTGGACAGGGATGGGAACGAGCAGTACTTC.

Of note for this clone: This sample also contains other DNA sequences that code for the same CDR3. CDR3 coding DNA: TGTGCCAGCAGCGCGGGACAGGGGAGCTCCTACGAGCAGTACTTC. Translated: CASSAGQGSSYEQYF. The gene calls are TRBV9 and TRBJ2-7, with TRBD1 identical over 10 bases. The V gene's germline CDR1 is SGDLS and CDR2 YYNGEE. The CDR3 consists of 15 residues. Trimming took 3 bases from V and 0 from J; bases not matched to a gene: 3.

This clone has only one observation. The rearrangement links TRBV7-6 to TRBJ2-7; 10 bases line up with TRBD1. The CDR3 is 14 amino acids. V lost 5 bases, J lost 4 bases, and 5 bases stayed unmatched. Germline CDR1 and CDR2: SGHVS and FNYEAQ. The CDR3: CASSVGQGPYEQYF. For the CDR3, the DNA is TGTGCCAGCAGCGTGGGACAGGGGCCGTACGAGCAGTACTTC.

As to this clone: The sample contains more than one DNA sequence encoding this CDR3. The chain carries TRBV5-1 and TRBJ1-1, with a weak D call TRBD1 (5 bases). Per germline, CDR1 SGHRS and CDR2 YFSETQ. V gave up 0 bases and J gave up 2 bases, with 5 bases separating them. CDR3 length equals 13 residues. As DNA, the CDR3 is TGCGCCAGCAGCTTGGGGGGCAACACTGAAGCTTTCTTT. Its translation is CASSLGGNTEAFF.

CDR3 DNA: TGTGCCAGCAGTACGGGGGGGAGATACAATGAGCAGTTCTTC. As protein: CASSTGGRYNEQFF. The V and J genes are TRBV9 and TRBJ2-1, with 8 bases fitting TRBD2. V lost 5 bases and J lost 4; bases outside the gene matches: 5. Germline lookup yields CDR1 SGDLS and CDR2 YYNGEE. CDR3 length: 14 amino acids.

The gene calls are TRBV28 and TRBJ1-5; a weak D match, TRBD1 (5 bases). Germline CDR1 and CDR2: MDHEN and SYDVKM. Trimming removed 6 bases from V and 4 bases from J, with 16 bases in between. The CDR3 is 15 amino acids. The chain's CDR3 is CASSVGGGGNQPQHF. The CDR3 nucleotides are TGTGCCAGCAGCGTTGGCGGGGGTGGAAATCAGCCCCAGCATTTT.

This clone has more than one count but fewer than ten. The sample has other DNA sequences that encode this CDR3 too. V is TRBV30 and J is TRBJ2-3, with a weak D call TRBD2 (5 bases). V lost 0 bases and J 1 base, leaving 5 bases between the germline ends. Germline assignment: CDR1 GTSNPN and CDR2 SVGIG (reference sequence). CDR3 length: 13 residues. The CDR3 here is CAWSVGGTDTQYF. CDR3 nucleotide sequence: TGTGCCTGGAGTGTCGGGGGCACAGATACGCAGTATTTT.

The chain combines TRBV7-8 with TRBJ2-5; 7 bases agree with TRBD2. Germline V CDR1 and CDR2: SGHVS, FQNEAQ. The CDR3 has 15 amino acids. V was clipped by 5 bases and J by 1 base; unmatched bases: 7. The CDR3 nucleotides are TGTGCCAGCAGCAAGGGGACTACCGGCCAAGAGACCCAGTACTTC. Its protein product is CASSKGTTGQETQYF.